This T cell receptor (beta chain) comes out of a study of T-cell memory formation after mild COVID-19. Study details: TCR clusters showed largely donor specificity. General study points: Clones that contracted clustered mainly in CM and EM if CD4+ and in EMRA if CD8+. Researchers found some responding clones in pre-infection memory, a sign that cross-reactive memory joined.

Constant-segment primers were used for 5'RACE, and the resulting TCR alpha and TCR beta cDNA libraries carried sample barcodes and UMIs. TCRdb recomputed calls from the 5' RACE reads with MiXCR, one row per CDR3 protein. The table lists roughly 350,000 distinct CDR3 sequences, under 25% of them singletons, with 9.5% to 15% in the top ten. This clonotype was picked up many times. The antigen remains undetermined. Input material: PBMCs or a T cell subset sorted from them (not recorded which). This TCR was recovered from an adult woman who had mild COVID-19 (a few samples of this study predate the infection). Cell type and time point are not known.

The CDR3 region has the DNA TGTGCCAGCAGCTTAGTAGCAGGGACAGATACGCAGTATTTT. Its translation: CASSLVAGTDTQYF. The chain uses TRBV7-2 and TRBJ2-3, with TRBD1 as a possible D gene (5 bases). Germline CDR1 is SGHTA and CDR2 is FQGNSA. V was pared by 1 base and J by 3 bases, with 8 bases between. The CDR3 is made up of 14 amino acids.